The present entry profiles one TCR beta chain with its context. The record originates from a study of T cell clones after liver transplantation. Repertoires were generated with immunoSEQ multiplex PCR, while TCRdb's copy carries only in-frame clones and drops some. The data show just over 60,000 clones, about two thirds seen once. The CDR3 runs to 14 residues. CDR1 is SNHLY, CDR2 FYNNEI, per germline. Trimming stripped 5 bases from V and 4 bases from J, with 14 bases between. This TCR derives from a human donor who received a liver transplant. This chain connects TRBV2 to TRBJ2-5; the D gene is possibly TRBD2 (7 bases). The sample here was CD4+ T cells from blood, taken before liver transplant. CDR3 loop: CASSYRGAGETQYF. The CDR3 coding sequence is TGTGCCAGCAGTTACCGGGGGGCGGGAGAGACCCAGTACTTC.